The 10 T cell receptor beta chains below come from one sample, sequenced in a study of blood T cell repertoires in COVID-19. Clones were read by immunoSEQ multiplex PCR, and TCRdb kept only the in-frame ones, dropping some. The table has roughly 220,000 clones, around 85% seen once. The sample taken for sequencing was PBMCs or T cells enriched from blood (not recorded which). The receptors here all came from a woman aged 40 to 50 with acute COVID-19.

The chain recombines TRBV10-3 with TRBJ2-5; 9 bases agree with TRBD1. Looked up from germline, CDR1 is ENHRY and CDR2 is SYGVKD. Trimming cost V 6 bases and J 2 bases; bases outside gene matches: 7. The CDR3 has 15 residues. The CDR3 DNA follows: TGTGCCATCAGCCCGAGACAGGGGGGGCAAGAGACCCAGTACTTC. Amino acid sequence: CAISPRQGGQETQYF.

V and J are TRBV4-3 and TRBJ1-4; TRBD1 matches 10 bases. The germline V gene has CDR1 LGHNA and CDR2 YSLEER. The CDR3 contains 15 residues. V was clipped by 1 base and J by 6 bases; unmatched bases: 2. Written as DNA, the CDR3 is TGCGCCAGCAGCCAAGGAGGGACAGGGGATGAAAAACTGTTTTTT. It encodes CASSQGGTGDEKLFF.

The CDR3 bases are TGTGCCAGCAGCCTAGAAGTCTCTGGAAACACCATATATTTT. Translating gives CASSLEVSGNTIYF. V is TRBV6-6 and J is TRBJ1-3; D is unclear. V gave up 6 bases and J gave up 0 bases, with 9 bases separating them. Germline V lookup: CDR1 MNHNY, CDR2 SVGAGI (reference sequence). This CDR3 has 14 residues.

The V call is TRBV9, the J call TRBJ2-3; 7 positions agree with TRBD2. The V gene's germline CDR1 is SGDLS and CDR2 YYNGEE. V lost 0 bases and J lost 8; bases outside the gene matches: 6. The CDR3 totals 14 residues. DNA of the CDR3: TGTGCCAGCAGCGTAGGGGACTCGGGAGGTACGCAGTATTTT. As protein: CASSVGDSGGTQYF.

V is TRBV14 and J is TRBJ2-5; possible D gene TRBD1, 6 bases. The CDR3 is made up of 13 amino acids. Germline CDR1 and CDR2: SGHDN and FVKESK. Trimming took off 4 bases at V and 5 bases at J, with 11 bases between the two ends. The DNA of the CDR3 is TGTGCCAGCAGCCGGGACATGTTGGAGACCCAGTACTTC. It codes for CASSRDMLETQYF.

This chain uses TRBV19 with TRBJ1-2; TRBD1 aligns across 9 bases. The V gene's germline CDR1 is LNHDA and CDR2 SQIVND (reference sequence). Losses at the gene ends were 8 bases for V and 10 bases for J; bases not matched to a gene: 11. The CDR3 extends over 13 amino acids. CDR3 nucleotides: TGTGCCAGTGACTCCGGGACAGGGTTATCCTACACCTTC. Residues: CASDSGTGLSYTF. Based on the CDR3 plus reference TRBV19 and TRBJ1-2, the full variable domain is DGGITQSPKYLFRKEGQNVTLSCEQNLNHDAMYWYRQDPGQGLRLIYYSQIVNDFQKGDIAEGYSVSREKKESFPLTVTSAQKNPTAFYLCASDSGTGLSYTFGSGTRLTVV.

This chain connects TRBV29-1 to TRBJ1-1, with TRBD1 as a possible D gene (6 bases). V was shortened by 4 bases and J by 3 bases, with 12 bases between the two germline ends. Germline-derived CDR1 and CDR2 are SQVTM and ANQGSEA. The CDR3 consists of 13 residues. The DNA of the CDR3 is TGCAGCGTTGGCAGGGGACGGGACACTGAAGCTTTCTTT. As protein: CSVGRGRDTEAFF.

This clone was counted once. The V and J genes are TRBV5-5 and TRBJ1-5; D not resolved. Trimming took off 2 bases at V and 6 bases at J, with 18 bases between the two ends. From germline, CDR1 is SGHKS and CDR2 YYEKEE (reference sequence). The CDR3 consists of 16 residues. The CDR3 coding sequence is TGTGCCAGCAGCTTAGCTGGGCAGTATTCAGGTCAGCCCCAGCATTTT. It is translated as CASSLAGQYSGQPQHF.

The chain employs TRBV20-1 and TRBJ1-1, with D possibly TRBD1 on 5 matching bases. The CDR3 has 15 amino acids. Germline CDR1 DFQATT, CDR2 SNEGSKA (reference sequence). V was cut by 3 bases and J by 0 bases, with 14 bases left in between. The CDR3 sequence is CSASWGGSMNTEAFF. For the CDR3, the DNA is TGCAGTGCTAGTTGGGGGGGGTCCATGAACACTGAAGCTTTCTTT.

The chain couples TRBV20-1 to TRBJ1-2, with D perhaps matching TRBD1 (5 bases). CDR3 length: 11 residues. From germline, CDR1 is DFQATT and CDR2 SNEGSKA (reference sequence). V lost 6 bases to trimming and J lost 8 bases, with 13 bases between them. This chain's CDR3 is CSAGANRGYTF. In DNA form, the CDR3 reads TGCAGTGCAGGGGCCAACCGGGGCTACACCTTC.